The rows below give T cell receptor beta chains drawn from one sample of a study of blood T cell repertoires in COVID-19. Clones were read by immunoSEQ multiplex PCR, and TCRdb kept only the in-frame ones, dropping some. The data show 250,000 to 350,000 clones, 70% to 90% seen once. The sequenced material came from peripheral blood. Receptors were obtained from a woman between 25 and 40 years old with active or convalescent COVID-19. CDR3s include the opening cysteine and the closing phenylalanine or tryptophan. D genes are given only for firm matches. A row's size may be missing; if present it is once, few, many or a size class.

>TRBV10-3|NA|NA|TRBJ1-2
CAISESSGGNYGYTF
TGTGCCATCAGTGAGTCCAGCGGGGGAAACTATGGCTACACCTTC
>TRBV5-4|NA|NA|TRBJ2-2
CASSHRTNTGELFF
TGTGCCAGCAGCCACAGGACGAACACCGGGGAGCTGTTTTTT
>TRBV9|NA|NA|TRBJ1-6
CASSAQVTNSPLHF
TGTGCCAGCAGCGCCCAGGTCACAAATTCACCCCTCCACTTT
>TRBV29-1|few|TRBD1|TRBJ2-7
CSVEDLKLGDRGFSYEQYF
TGCAGCGTTGAAGATCTTAAACTAGGGGACAGGGGATTCTCCTACGAGCAGTACTTC
>TRBV5-6|NA|TRBD2|TRBJ2-7
CASSLGGGVNEQYF
TGTGCCAGCAGCTTGGGCGGGGGGGTCAACGAGCAGTACTTC
>TRBV28|NA|NA|TRBJ1-2
CASTERGRDYGYTF
TGTGCCAGCACAGAGAGAGGGAGGGACTATGGCTACACCTTC
>TRBV30|NA|TRBD1|TRBJ1-1
CAWSPGQGVTEAFF
TGTGCCTGGAGTCCGGGACAGGGCGTGACTGAAGCTTTCTTT
>TRBV6-2/TRBV6-3|NA|TRBD1|TRBJ1-2
CASSPDRESLYGYTF
TGTGCCAGCAGCCCCGACAGGGAATCGCTCTATGGCTACACCTTC
>TRBV2|NA|TRBD1|TRBJ1-5
CASRETGSWGSNQPQHF
TGTGCCAGCAGGGAGACAGGGTCCTGGGGTTCTAATCAGCCCCAGCATTTT
>TRBV4-3|NA|TRBD1|TRBJ2-2
CASSHQGEVVGELFF
TGCGCCAGCAGCCACCAGGGGGAAGTTGTCGGGGAGCTGTTTTTT
>TRBV4-1|NA|TRBD1|TRBJ1-4
CASSQDTGGEGNEKLFF
TGCGCCAGCAGCCAAGATACAGGGGGAGAGGGTAATGAAAAACTGTTTTTT
>TRBV25-1|NA|TRBD2|TRBJ2-1
CASLGGVPNNEQFF
TGTGCCAGCTTGGGGGGGGTTCCTAACAATGAGCAGTTCTTC
>TRBV18|NA|TRBD1|TRBJ1-4
CASSRGTGNEKLFF
TGTGCCAGCTCCCGAGGGACAGGGAACGAAAAACTGTTTTTT
>TRBV3-1/TRBV3-2|NA|NA|TRBJ2-2
CASSQSVGGLNTGELFF
TGTGCCAGCAGCCAATCCGTGGGGGGGCTGAACACCGGGGAGCTGTTTTTT
>TRBV5-5|NA|NA|TRBJ1-1
CASSPGQAGTEAFF
TGTGCCAGCAGCCCCGGCCAGGCGGGGACTGAAGCTTTCTTT
>TRBV6-5|NA|NA|TRBJ2-2
CASSIGHPGDGELFF
TGTGCCAGCAGTATTGGACATCCGGGTGACGGGGAGCTGTTTTTT
>TRBV27|NA|NA|TRBJ2-1
CASLKGKSGNNEQFF
TGTGCCAGCTTAAAAGGGAAGTCGGGAAACAATGAGCAGTTCTTC
>TRBV4-3|NA|NA|TRBJ2-1
CASSQDLGAHYNEQFF
TGCGCCAGCAGCCAAGATTTAGGGGCACATTACAATGAGCAGTTCTTC
>TRBV19|NA|TRBD2|TRBJ2-2
CASSTGTSGPNTGELFF
TGTGCCAGTAGTACCGGGACTAGCGGACCGAACACCGGGGAGCTGTTTTTT
>TRBV11-3|NA|TRBD2|TRBJ2-7
CASSIGLAGGPGYDEQYF
TGTGCCAGCAGCATTGGGCTAGCGGGGGGGCCCGGGTATGACGAGCAGTACTTC
>TRBV18|NA|TRBD1|TRBJ1-2
CASSPRVRDRDNGYTF
TGTGCCAGCTCACCACGGGTACGGGACAGGGATAACGGCTACACCTTC
>TRBV2|NA|NA|TRBJ2-3
CASSAGGSTDTQYF
TGTGCCAGCAGCGCCGGGGGAAGCACAGATACGCAGTATTTT
>TRBV28|NA|NA|TRBJ1-1
CASSLIIGVYTEAFF
TGTGCCAGCAGTTTAATTATCGGGGTTTACACTGAAGCTTTCTTT
>TRBV21-1|NA|NA|TRBJ2-3
CASSTTDPSEADTQYF
TGTGCCAGCAGCACTACGGACCCTAGCGAGGCAGATACGCAGTATTTT
>TRBV10-3|NA|NA|TRBJ1-1
CAISGGLKNTEAFF
TGTGCCATCAGTGGGGGACTTAAGAACACTGAAGCTTTCTTT
>TRBV19|NA|NA|TRBJ2-3
CASSIGGGWTDTQYF
TGTGCCAGTAGTATCGGGGGAGGATGGACAGATACGCAGTATTTT
>TRBV14|NA|TRBD1|TRBJ2-7
CASSRRGRGDEQYF
TGTGCCAGCAGCCGCAGGGGGCGTGGCGACGAGCAGTACTTC
>TRBV4-1|once|TRBD1|TRBJ1-3
CASSPGTGSQNSGNTIYF
TGCGCCAGCAGCCCCGGGACAGGAAGCCAGAACTCTGGAAACACCATATATTTT
>TRBV18|NA|NA|TRBJ1-2
CASSLGTPGKGYTF
TGTGCCAGCTCACTTGGGACACCTGGGAAAGGCTACACCTTC
>TRBV9|few|NA|TRBJ1-2
CASSDPRGVLDGYTF
TGTGCCAGCAGCGACCCCCGGGGAGTCCTAGATGGCTACACCTTC
>TRBV6-2/TRBV6-3|NA|NA|TRBJ1-1
CASSYPNEPEAFF
TGTGCCAGCAGTTACCCTAATGAGCCTGAAGCTTTCTTT
>TRBV19|NA|NA|TRBJ1-2
CASSIDRAYGYTF
TGTGCCAGTAGTATAGACAGGGCCTATGGCTACACCTTC
>TRBV19|NA|TRBD1|TRBJ1-5
CASRQRTQGATNQPQHF
TGTGCCAGTAGGCAAAGGACCCAGGGGGCTACCAATCAGCCCCAGCATTTT
>TRBV7-3|NA|TRBD1|TRBJ2-7
CASSPGQGYEQYF
TGTGCCAGCAGCCCGGGACAGGGCTACGAGCAGTACTTC
>TRBV7-2|NA|NA|TRBJ2-5
CASSLGGPTETQYF
TGTGCCAGCAGCTTGGGGGGGCCTACGGAGACCCAGTACTTC